Presented here are 26 T cell receptor beta chains from one specimen sequenced in a study of identical twins. TCRdb recomputed calls from the 5' RACE reads with MiXCR, one row per CDR3 protein. The sample shows 350,000 to 450,000 distinct CDR3 sequences, around 18% of them seen only once. Material: naive T cells sorted from blood. These receptors were collected from a man in his fifties or sixties in good health.

The chain has TRBV7-9 and TRBJ2-3; 10 positions match TRBD1. In germline, CDR1 is SEHNR, CDR2 FQNEAQ (reference sequence). The CDR3 is 16 residues long. V trimming: 5 bases; J trimming: 5 bases; junction bases outside the gene matches: 10. CDR3 loop: CASSRSRDRGGDTQYF. CDR3 bases: TGTGCCAGCAGCCGAAGCCGGGACAGGGGAGGAGATACGCAGTATTTT. The full variable domain, its missing parts supplied by reference TRBV7-9 and TRBJ2-3, is DTGVSQNPRHKITKRGQNVTFRCDPISEHNRLYWYRQTLGQGPEFLTYFQNEAQLEKSRLLSDRFSAERPKGSFSTLEIQRTEQGDSAMYLCASSRSRDRGGDTQYFGPGTRLTVL.

This clonotype was recorded a few times. J is TRBJ2-5 and V is TRBV7-3; 7 nucleotides agree with TRBD2. Germline assignment: CDR1 SGHTA and CDR2 FQGTGA. There are 14 residues in the CDR3. J was trimmed by 5 bases and V by 6 bases; bases with no gene match: 9. The CDR3: CASSLSGGLETQYF. In DNA, the CDR3 is TGTGCCAGCAGTCTCTCGGGGGGTTTGGAGACCCAGTACTTC.

The V call is TRBV11-2, the J call TRBJ2-3, with 13 bases matching TRBD2. Trimming at V came to 4 bases and at J to 1 base, leaving 14 bases not matched to a gene. CDR3 length equals 20 residues. Looked up from germline, CDR1 is SGHAT and CDR2 is FQNNGV. Here the CDR3 reads CASSSLGGTSGIEGTDTQYF. The CDR3 coding sequence is TGTGCCAGCAGCTCCCTGGGGGGGACTAGCGGGATAGAAGGCACAGATACGCAGTATTTT.

The V call is TRBV15, the J call TRBJ1-5; TRBD1 matches 7 bases. Germline CDR1 and CDR2: LNHNV and YYDKDF (reference sequence). CDR3 size: 15 residues. J was trimmed by 3 bases and V by 3 bases; bases with no gene match: 5. The CDR3 region has the DNA TGTGCCACCAGCAGCCACAGGGGCTACAATCAGCCCCAGCATTTT. Its protein product is CATSSHRGYNQPQHF. The complete variable domain, with remaining parts taken from reference TRBV15 and TRBJ1-5, reads DAMVIQNPRYQVTQFGKPVTLSCSQTLNHNVMYWYQQKSSQAPKLLFHYYDKDFNNEADTPDNFQSRRPNTSFCFLDIRSPGLGDTAMYLCATSSHRGYNQPQHFGDGTRLSIL.

This clonotype has a handful of counts. V gene TRBV12-3 or TRBV12-4 combines with J gene TRBJ2-6, with a possible D match to TRBD2 (6 bases). V lost 8 bases to trimming and J lost 3 bases, with 8 bases between them. The CDR3 covers 13 residues. CDR3 amino acids: CASRRDGANVLTF. The CDR3 bases are TGTGCCAGCCGGCGGGATGGGGCCAACGTCCTGACTTTC.

This clonotype was found many times. V gene TRBV18 combines with J gene TRBJ2-3; TRBD2 agrees at 8 bases. This CDR3 has 15 amino acids. Losses at the gene ends were 4 bases for V and 5 bases for J; bases not matched to a gene: 8. The germline CDR1 and CDR2 sequences are KGHSH and LQKENI. The CDR3 DNA is TGTGCCAGCTCACTACAAGGTGCGGGAGGAGATACGCAGTATTTT. Translation: CASSLQGAGGDTQYF.

The gene calls are TRBV7-2 and TRBJ2-5; 9 positions agree with TRBD2. With V trimmed by 5 bases and J by 2 bases, 9 bases remained unmatched. CDR3 length: 16 residues. Germline CDR1 SGHTA, CDR2 FQGNSA. The CDR3 loop reads CASSLRLAEKQETQYF. The CDR3, as DNA: TGTGCCAGCAGCCTGCGACTAGCGGAAAAACAAGAGACCCAGTACTTC.

This clonotype was found many times. This chain links TRBV20-1 with TRBJ1-2; D unresolved. The CDR3 spans 19 residues. V dropped 6 bases and J dropped 6 bases, with 35 bases sitting between them. From germline, CDR1 is DFQATT and CDR2 SNEGSKA (reference sequence). This CDR3 reads CSAIAPEAGYLTLRDGYTF. The DNA of the CDR3 is TGCAGTGCGATAGCCCCCGAGGCGGGGTATCTAACACTACGCGATGGCTACACCTTC.

The V and J genes are TRBV2 and TRBJ2-3, with TRBD2 matching over 10 bases. The CDR3 runs 18 residues. J lost 1 base, V lost 0 bases, and 7 bases had no gene match. Germline V gene sequence: CDR1 SNHLY, CDR2 FYNNEI. The CDR3 sequence is CASSEAPLAGPRTDTQYF. CDR3 coding DNA: TGTGCCAGCAGTGAAGCCCCACTAGCGGGGCCCCGCACAGATACGCAGTATTTT.

This clonotype has at least ten counts. The chain joins TRBV4-3 to TRBJ2-1, with D perhaps TRBD2 (5 bases). This CDR3 has 16 residues. Germline lookup yields CDR1 LGHNA and CDR2 YSLEER. Trimming left V 5 bases short and J 2 bases short, with 16 bases between. This CDR3 reads CASSSRAEAAYNEQFF. CDR3 in DNA: TGCGCCAGCAGCTCCCGAGCGGAGGCGGCCTACAATGAGCAGTTCTTC.

This clonotype was detected a few times. The chain is built from TRBV5-5 and TRBJ2-5; D is possibly TRBD1 (5 bases). This CDR3 comprises 16 residues. V was clipped by 0 bases and J by 1 base, with 13 bases between them. Germline V lookup: CDR1 SGHKS, CDR2 YYEKEE (reference sequence). In DNA, the CDR3 is TGTGCCAGCAGCTTGGCCATTGGGGCCGCCCAAGAGACCCAGTACTTC. Its translation: CASSLAIGAAQETQYF.

In its sample, this clonotype was seen a few times. The chain has TRBV5-1 and TRBJ2-5; D is unclear. Per germline, CDR1 SGHRS and CDR2 YFSETQ. The CDR3 runs 15 residues. V was cut by 0 bases and J by 1 base, with 10 bases left in between. CDR3 nucleotides: TGCGCCAGCAGCTTGGAACCAACGGTCCAAGAGACCCAGTACTTC. Translating gives CASSLEPTVQETQYF.

This chain connects TRBV28 to TRBJ2-1; tentatively, D is TRBD1 (7 bases). The V end lost 5 bases, the J end lost 4 bases, and 15 bases lay between the germline ends. The CDR3 has 15 residues. CDR1 is MDHEN and CDR2 is SYDVKM in the germline V gene. Here the CDR3 DNA reads TGTGCCAGCAGTCTTTACAGGGGAGGATACAATGAGCAGTTCTTC. This codes for CASSLYRGGYNEQFF.

V usage is TRBV5-1 and J usage is TRBJ2-5; 10 bases map to TRBD1. Germline CDR1 is SGHRS and CDR2 is YFSETQ. The CDR3 loop spans 14 amino acids. V shed 3 bases, J shed 4 bases, and the junction held 3 bases outside the gene matches. CDR3 sequence: CASSWDRGRETQYF. In nucleotides, the CDR3 is TGCGCCAGCAGCTGGGACAGGGGTAGAGAGACCCAGTACTTC.

Many counts were recorded for this clonotype. The chain carries TRBV13 and TRBJ1-1; 7 nucleotides agree with TRBD1. CDR1 PRHDT and CDR2 FYEKMQ come from the germline V gene (reference sequence). The junction had 2 bases not matched to a gene; V was cut back by 1 base and J by 0 bases. The length of the CDR3 is 15 residues. The CDR3 DNA sequence: TGTGCCAGCAGCTTAGCCACAGGGGTGAACACTGAAGCTTTCTTT. Translation gives CASSLATGVNTEAFF. The variable domain in full, with the rest retrieved from reference TRBV13 and TRBJ1-1, is AAGVIQSPRHLIKEKRETATLKCYPIPRHDTVYWYQQGPGQDPQFLISFYEKMQSDKGSIPDRFSAQQFSDYHSELNMSSLELGDSALYFCASSLATGVNTEAFFGQGTRLTVV.

CDR3 sequence: CASSLVSGGNTGELFF. The CDR3 DNA follows: TGTGCCAGCAGCTTAGTTAGCGGGGGGAACACCGGGGAGCTGTTTTTT. The chain is built from TRBV7-2 and TRBJ2-2; TRBD2 matches at 9 bases. This CDR3 comprises 16 residues. Germline V gives CDR1 SGHTA, CDR2 FQGNSA. The V gene end was trimmed by 1 base and the J gene end by 1 base; junction bases not matched to a gene: 1.

This clonotype was observed a few times. The chain is built from TRBV5-1 and TRBJ1-2; D gene uncertain. Trimming removed 0 bases from V and 8 bases from J, with 11 bases in between. This CDR3 is 13 amino acids long. From germline, CDR1 is SGHRS and CDR2 YFSETQ. In DNA form, the CDR3 reads TGCGCCAGCAGCTTGGACGGGCCGCGGGGCTACACCTTC. Translation gives CASSLDGPRGYTF.

Ten or more counts support this clonotype. The chain joins TRBV6-1 to TRBJ2-3; 14 nucleotides align to TRBD2. The germline V gene has CDR1 MNHNS and CDR2 SASEGT. This CDR3 is built from 18 residues. With 8 bases clipped from V and 3 bases from J, the junction kept 13 bases outside the gene matches. The CDR3, as DNA: TGTGCCAGCCCCCCCGGGACTAGCGGGAGATTAGAGACAGATACGCAGTATTTT. This gives the protein CASPPGTSGRLETDTQYF.

This clonotype was observed many times. The chain recombines TRBV20-1 with TRBJ1-5; no clear D. Germline CDR1 reads DFQATT; CDR2 reads SNEGSKA (reference sequence). There are 13 residues in the CDR3. V lost 1 base and J lost 4, with 8 bases in between. As DNA, the CDR3 is TGCAGTGCTAGAGGGGCAGTTAATCAGCCCCAGCATTTT. Amino acids: CSARGAVNQPQHF.

This clonotype has just a few counts. J is TRBJ1-1 and V is TRBV6-5; no definite D call. CDR3 size: 15 residues. Trimming stripped 4 bases from V and 0 bases from J, with 12 bases between. The germline gives CDR1 MNHEY, CDR2 SVGAGI. The CDR3 spells CASSLTRTMNTEAFF. The CDR3 nucleotides read TGTGCCAGCAGTTTGACCAGGACTATGAACACTGAAGCTTTCTTT.

This clonotype was detected many times. The V and J genes are TRBV20-1 and TRBJ2-1; D is unresolved. CDR1 and CDR2 from the germline V gene are DFQATT and SNEGSKA (reference sequence). The CDR3 totals 12 residues. The ends were cut back, 1 base at V and 5 bases at J, with 6 bases in the middle. CDR3 coding DNA: TGCAGTGCTAGAGGAGGTCACAATGAGCAGTTCTTC. It encodes CSARGGHNEQFF.

The chain recombines TRBV20-1 with TRBJ1-4; D is possibly TRBD1 (6 bases). Trimming shortened V by 4 bases and J by 7 bases, and 13 bases separated the two germline ends. In germline, CDR1 is DFQATT, CDR2 SNEGSKA (reference sequence). There are 13 residues in the CDR3. The DNA for the CDR3 is TGCAGTGCTAACAGGGCGTACAGTGAAAAACTGTTTTTT. Its translation is CSANRAYSEKLFF.

This clonotype was observed a few times. This chain connects TRBV10-2 to TRBJ1-5, with TRBD1 as a possible D gene (5 bases). CDR1 and CDR2 from the germline V gene are WSHSY and SAAADI. The CDR3 totals 15 residues. The germline V and J ends were trimmed by 6 bases and 4 bases, with 16 bases remaining between them. The CDR3 DNA reads TGCGCCAGCAGAACCGGGACTGCCCCAAATCAGCCCCAGCATTTT. Translation: CASRTGTAPNQPQHF.

At least ten counts were recorded for this clonotype. The gene calls are TRBV28 and TRBJ2-3, with D possibly TRBD2 on 5 matching bases. Germline values: CDR1 MDHEN, CDR2 SYDVKM. Trimming left V 6 bases short and J 1 base short, with 11 bases between. CDR3 length: 14 amino acids. The CDR3 DNA reads TGTGCCAGCAGGGATAGCGTCCGCACAGATACGCAGTATTTT. It encodes CASRDSVRTDTQYF.

This clonotype was observed a few times. This chain links TRBV12-3 or TRBV12-4 with TRBJ2-2; TRBD1 matches 10 bases. V was clipped by 6 bases and J by 5 bases; unmatched bases: 6. The CDR3 covers 15 residues. CDR3 DNA: TGTGCCAGCAGGACAGGGGGCGCGGGGACCGGGGAGCTGTTTTTT. This gives the protein CASRTGGAGTGELFF.

V is TRBV5-1 and J is TRBJ2-3; 8 positions agree with TRBD2. Germline values: CDR1 SGHRS, CDR2 YFSETQ. CDR3 length equals 17 residues. With 5 bases clipped from V and 6 bases from J, the junction kept 17 bases outside the gene matches. As DNA, the CDR3 is TGCGCCAGCAGTTCCGGAATCAGGCCGGGGGGGTACGATACGCAGTATTTT. Translating it yields CASSSGIRPGGYDTQYF.